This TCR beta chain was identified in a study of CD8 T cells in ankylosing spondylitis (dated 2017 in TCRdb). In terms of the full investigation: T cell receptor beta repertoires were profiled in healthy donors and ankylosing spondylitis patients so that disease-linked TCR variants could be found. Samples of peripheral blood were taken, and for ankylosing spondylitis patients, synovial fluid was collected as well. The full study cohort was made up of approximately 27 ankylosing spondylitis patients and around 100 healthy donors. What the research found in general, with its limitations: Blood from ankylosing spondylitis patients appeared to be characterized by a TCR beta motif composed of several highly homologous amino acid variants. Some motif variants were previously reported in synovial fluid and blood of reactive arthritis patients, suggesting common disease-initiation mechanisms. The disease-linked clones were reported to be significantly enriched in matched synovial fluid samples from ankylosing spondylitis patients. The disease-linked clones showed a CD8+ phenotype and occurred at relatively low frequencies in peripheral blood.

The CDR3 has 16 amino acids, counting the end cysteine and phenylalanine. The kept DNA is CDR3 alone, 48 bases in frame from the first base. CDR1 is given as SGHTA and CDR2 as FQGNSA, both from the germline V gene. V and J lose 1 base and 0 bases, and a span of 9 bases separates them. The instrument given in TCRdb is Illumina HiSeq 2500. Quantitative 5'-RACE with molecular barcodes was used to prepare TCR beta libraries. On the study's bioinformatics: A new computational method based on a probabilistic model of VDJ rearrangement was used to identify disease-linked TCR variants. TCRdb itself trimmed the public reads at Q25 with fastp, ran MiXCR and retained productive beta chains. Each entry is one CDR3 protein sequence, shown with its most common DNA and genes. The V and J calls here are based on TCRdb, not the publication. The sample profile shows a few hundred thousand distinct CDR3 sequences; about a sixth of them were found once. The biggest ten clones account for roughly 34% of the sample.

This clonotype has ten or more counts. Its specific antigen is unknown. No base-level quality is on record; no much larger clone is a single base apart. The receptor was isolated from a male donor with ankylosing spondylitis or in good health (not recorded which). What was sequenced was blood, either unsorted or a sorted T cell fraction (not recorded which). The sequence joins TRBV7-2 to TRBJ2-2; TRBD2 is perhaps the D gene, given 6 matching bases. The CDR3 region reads CASSLVGGANTGELFF. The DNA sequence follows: TGTGCCAGCAGCTTAGTTGGCGGGGCGAACACCGGGGAGCTGTTTTTT.